This T cell receptor (beta chain) was identified during a study of beta chain features in type 1 diabetes. TCRB transcripts that were expressed got sequenced, as all of the isolated RNA had been reverse transcribed. Profiled with immunoSEQ multiplex PCR; TCRdb holds only in-frame clones, not every one. The table includes 240,000 or so clones, 25% to 30% detected once. This clone was counted ten times or more. The TCR comes from a man aged 30-40 years in good health. Material: central memory CD4+ T cells from blood.

CDR3: CASSPQENIQYF. CDR3 nucleotide sequence: TGTGCCAGCAGTCCGCAGGAAAACATTCAGTACTTC. The rearrangement joins TRBV6-1 to TRBJ2-4, with D unresolved. This CDR3 contains 12 residues. Per germline, CDR1 MNHNS and CDR2 SASEGT. V was clipped by 5 bases and J by 5 bases, with 7 bases between them.